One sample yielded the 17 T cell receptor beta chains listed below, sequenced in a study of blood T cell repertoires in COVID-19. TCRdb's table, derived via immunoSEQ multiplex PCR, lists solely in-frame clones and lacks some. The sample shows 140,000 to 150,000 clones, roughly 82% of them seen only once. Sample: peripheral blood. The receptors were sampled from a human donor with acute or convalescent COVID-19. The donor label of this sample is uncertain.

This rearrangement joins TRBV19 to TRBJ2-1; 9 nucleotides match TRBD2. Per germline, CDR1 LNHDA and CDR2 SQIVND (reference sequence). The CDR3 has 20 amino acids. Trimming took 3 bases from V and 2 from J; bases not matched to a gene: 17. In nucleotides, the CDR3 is TGTGCCAGTAGTATTAGGCATAGCGGGGGTGCTATACGAACCTACAATGAGCAGTTCTTC. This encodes CASSIRHSGGAIRTYNEQFF.

The CDR3 nucleotides read TGTGCCAGCAGCACCCAGGACAGGGGAAGGGACACTGAAGCTTTCTTT. The encoded protein is CASSTQDRGRDTEAFF. The J gene is TRBJ1-1, the V gene TRBV7-8; 9 bases align to TRBD1. The CDR3 loop spans 16 amino acids. V shed 5 bases and J 3 bases; nucleotides not matched to a gene: 10. Germline-derived CDR1 and CDR2 are SGHVS and FQNEAQ.

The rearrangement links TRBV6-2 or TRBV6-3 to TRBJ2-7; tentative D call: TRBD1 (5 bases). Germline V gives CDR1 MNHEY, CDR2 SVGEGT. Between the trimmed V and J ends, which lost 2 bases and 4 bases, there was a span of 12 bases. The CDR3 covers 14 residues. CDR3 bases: TGTGCCAGCAGTTACCGTTGGGGCTTTTACGAGCAGTACTTC. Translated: CASSYRWGFYEQYF.

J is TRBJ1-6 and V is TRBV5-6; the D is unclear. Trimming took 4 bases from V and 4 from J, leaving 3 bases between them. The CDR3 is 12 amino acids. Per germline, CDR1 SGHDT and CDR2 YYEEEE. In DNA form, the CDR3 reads TGTGCCAGCAGCCCTTATAATTCACCCCTCCACTTT. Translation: CASSPYNSPLHF.

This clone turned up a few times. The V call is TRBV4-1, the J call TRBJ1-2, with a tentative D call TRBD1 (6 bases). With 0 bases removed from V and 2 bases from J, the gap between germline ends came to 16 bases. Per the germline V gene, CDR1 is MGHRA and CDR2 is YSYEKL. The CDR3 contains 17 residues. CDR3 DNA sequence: TGCGCCAGCAGCCAAGATAAGGGTGTGGGGACAAACTATGGCTACACCTTC. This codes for CASSQDKGVGTNYGYTF.

The DNA for the CDR3 is TGCGCCAGCAGCCGAATCGGAGGGGGGGCGCTCGGGCAGTACTTC. This translates into CASSRIGGGALGQYF. This chain connects TRBV5-1 to TRBJ2-7, with D possibly TRBD2 on 7 matching bases. The CDR3 is made up of 15 amino acids. V was shortened by 4 bases and J by 9 bases, with 23 bases between the two germline ends. Per the germline V gene, CDR1 is SGHRS and CDR2 is YFSETQ.

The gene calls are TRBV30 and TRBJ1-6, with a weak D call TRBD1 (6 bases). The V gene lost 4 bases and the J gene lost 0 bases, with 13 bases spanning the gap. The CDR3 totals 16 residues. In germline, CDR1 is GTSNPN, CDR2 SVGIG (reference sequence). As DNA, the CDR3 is TGTGCCTGGACCTATCTAGGGGGCTCCTATAATTCACCCCTCCACTTT. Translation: CAWTYLGGSYNSPLHF.

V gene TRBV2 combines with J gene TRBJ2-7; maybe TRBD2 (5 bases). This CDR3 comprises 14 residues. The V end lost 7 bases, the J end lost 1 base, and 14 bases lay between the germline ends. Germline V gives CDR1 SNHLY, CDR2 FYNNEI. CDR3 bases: TGTGCCAGCAAAAACCGGGAAGAATCCTACGAGCAGTACTTC. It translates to CASKNREESYEQYF.

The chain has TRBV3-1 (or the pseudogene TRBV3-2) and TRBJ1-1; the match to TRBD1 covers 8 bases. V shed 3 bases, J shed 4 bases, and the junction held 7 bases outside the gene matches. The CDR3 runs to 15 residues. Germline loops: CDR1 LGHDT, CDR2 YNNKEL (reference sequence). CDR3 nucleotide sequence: TGTGCCAGCAGCCAGGACTACAGGGGGGGCACTGAAGCTTTCTTT. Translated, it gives CASSQDYRGGTEAFF.

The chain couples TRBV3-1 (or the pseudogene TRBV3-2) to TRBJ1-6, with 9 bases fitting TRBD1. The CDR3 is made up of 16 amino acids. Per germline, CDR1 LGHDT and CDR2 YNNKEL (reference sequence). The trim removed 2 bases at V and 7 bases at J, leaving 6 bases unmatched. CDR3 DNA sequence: TGTGCCAGCAGCCAAAGGCTAACAGGGGGCAATTCACCCCTCCACTTT. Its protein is CASSQRLTGGNSPLHF.

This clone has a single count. CDR3: CASSEGQGFEKLFF. The CDR3 DNA reads TGTGCCAGCAGTGAAGGACAGGGTTTTGAAAAACTGTTTTTT. The chain combines TRBV6-1 with TRBJ1-4, with TRBD1 matching 7 bases. The junction had 3 bases not matched to a gene; V was cut back by 1 base and J by 7 bases. Germline CDR1 reads MNHNS; CDR2 reads SASEGT. CDR3 size: 14 residues.

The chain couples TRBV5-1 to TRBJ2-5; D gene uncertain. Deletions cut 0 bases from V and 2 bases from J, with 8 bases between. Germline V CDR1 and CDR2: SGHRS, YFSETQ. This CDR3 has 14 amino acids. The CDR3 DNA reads TGCGCCAGCAGCTTGGTGACTGGTCAAGAGACCCAGTACTTC. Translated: CASSLVTGQETQYF.

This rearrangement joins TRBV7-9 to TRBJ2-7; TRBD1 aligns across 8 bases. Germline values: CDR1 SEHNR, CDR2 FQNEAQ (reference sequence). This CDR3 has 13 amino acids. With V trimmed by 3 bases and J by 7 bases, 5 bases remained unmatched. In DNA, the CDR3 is TGTGCCAGCAGCTTGGGACAGGCCGGGGAGCAGTACTTC. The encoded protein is CASSLGQAGEQYF.

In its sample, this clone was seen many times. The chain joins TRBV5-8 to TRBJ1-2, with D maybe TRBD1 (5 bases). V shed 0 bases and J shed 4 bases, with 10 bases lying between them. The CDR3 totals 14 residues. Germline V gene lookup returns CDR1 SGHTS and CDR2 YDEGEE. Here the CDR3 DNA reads TGTGCCAGCAGCTTGGGACAGACCCTCTATGGCTACACCTTC. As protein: CASSLGQTLYGYTF.

The DNA for the CDR3 is TGTGCCAGCTCACCGCAGGGGAGGGGAAACTATGGCTACACCTTC. Its translation is CASSPQGRGNYGYTF. The rearrangement uses TRBV18 and TRBJ1-2, with D possibly matching TRBD1 (6 bases). The CDR3 extends over 15 amino acids. Germline CDR1 reads KGHSH; CDR2 reads LQKENI. Trimming pared 3 bases from V and 2 bases from J, leaving 13 bases between.

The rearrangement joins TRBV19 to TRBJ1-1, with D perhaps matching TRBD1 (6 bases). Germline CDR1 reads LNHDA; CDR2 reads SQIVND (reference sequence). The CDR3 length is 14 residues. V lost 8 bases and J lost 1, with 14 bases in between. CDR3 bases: TGTGCCAGTTCTACCGGGACAAAGAACACTGAAGCTTTCTTT. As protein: CASSTGTKNTEAFF.

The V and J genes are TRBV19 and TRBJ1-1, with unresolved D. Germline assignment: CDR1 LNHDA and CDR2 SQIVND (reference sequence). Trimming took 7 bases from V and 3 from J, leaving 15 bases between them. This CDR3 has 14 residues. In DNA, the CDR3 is TGTGCCAGTAAACTTGACACAGACGACACTGAAGCTTTCTTT. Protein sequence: CASKLDTDDTEAFF. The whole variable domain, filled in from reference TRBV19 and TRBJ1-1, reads DGGITQSPKYLFRKEGQNVTLSCEQNLNHDAMYWYRQDPGQGLRLIYYSQIVNDFQKGDIAEGYSVSREKKESFPLTVTSAQKNPTAFYLCASKLDTDDTEAFFGQGTRLTVV.